This T cell receptor beta chain was profiled in a study of vaccination and CD4 T cells after COVID-19 (dated by TCRdb to between 2022 and 2023). About the full investigation: Every convalescent patient had a positive nasal swab PCR test for SARS-CoV-2, with mild disease in under ten patients and severe disease in one. The convalescent cohort included six males and four females, with two Hispanic individuals, seven Caucasians, two Asians and one multiracial person. Two doses of either the Pfizer-BioNTech BNT162b2 vaccine (n=8) or the Moderna mRNA-1273 vaccine (n=2) were administered to participants. Post-COVID blood samples were collected from convalescent patients a median of roughly 100 days after diagnosis, with a range of roughly 35 to 170 days. Post-vaccine blood samples were taken a median of around 77 days after the second vaccine dose, with a range of roughly 13 to 250 days. Culture stimuli were overlapping spike peptide pools from SARS-CoV-2 and from the common cold coronaviruses HCoV-NL63, HCoV-OC43 and HCoV-229E. Control cultures received a CEFX viral epitope pool as the positive control, an HIV-1 Nef peptide pool as the negative control, or no peptide. In approximately eleven COVID-19 convalescent patients and a handful of infection-naive healthy vaccine recipients, the spike-specific CD4+ TCR repertoire before mRNA vaccination was compared with the repertoire after mRNA vaccination. Beyond this particular receptor, the publication reports: In convalescent patients, a median roughly 87% of post-vaccine SARS-CoV-2-reactive clones were detected only after vaccination, and vaccine-specific priming was suggested by this finding. An increase in the median number of SARS-CoV-2-reactive clonotypes from approximately 23 after infection to 38 after vaccination was observed, but the change was not found to be significant. Only a relatively small number of convalescent patients were included in the study, and early timepoints following natural infection were not analyzed. Nearly all vaccine-specific clones in convalescent patients (304 of 307) were mono-reactive for SARS-CoV-2 spike rather than cross-reactive with common cold coronaviruses.

Library preparation was by PCR. DNA from cultured CD4+ T cells underwent TCR sequencing with the Oncomine TCR Beta short-read assay at the Johns Hopkins FTIC core. Genomic DNA was extracted from the cultured CD4+ T cells with the QIAamp micro DNA kit. The Oncomine TCR Beta libraries from cultured CD4+ T cells were pooled using unique dual indexes and then sequenced on an Illumina iSeq 100. In the authors' own workflow: Non-productive sequences were removed, and CDR3s not starting with C, not ending with F or W, or shorter than 7 amino acids were discarded. The MANAFEST web application identified antigen-specific clonotypes by comparing peptide-stimulated wells against reference wells and other culture wells. For a clone to be called positive, the clone needed an FDR below 0.05, an odds ratio above 5, and a productive frequency above 0.1% in at least two of three replicate wells. A clonotype was classed as cross-reactive if the clonotype showed significant expansion both in SARS-CoV-2 spike wells and in at least one common cold coronavirus spike condition. Similarity between CDR3 sequences was evaluated in R version 3.6.1 using Levenshtein distances (stringdist) and unrooted phylogenetic trees (ape). The public sequencing data were trimmed at Q25 with fastp and processed into clonotypes with MiXCR by TCRdb, which kept only in-frame beta chains. Every CDR3 protein is listed once, alongside the most common genes and DNA of its rows. It is TCRdb's table, rather than the study itself, that gives the V and J calls and clone size. The sample table contains fewer than 9,000 distinct CDR3 sequences; only one count was recorded for 57% of them. The top ten clones comprise roughly 22% of the sample.

The junction shows trimming of 0 bases on V and 0 bases on J, and the gene matches do not reach 4 bases of it. The CDR3 covers 15 residues, taking in both the cysteine and the phenylalanine. Only CDR3 DNA is held: 45 bases, read in frame from base 1. In the germline V gene (reference sequence), CDR1 corresponds to DFQATT and CDR2 to SNEGSKA. This clonotype was detected only once. The specificity of this receptor is unknown. Qualities for individual bases were not recorded, and no much larger clone is one base off. A solitary read yields weak support. Reading the label with the study, this specimen's treatment or condition is: roughly 11-day PBMC culture with coronavirus spike peptide pools or control peptides (ViraFEST assay). To expand antigen-specific T cells with peptide pools and then pick out the expanded clonotypes through TCR sequencing, the study relied on the ViraFEST assay. The convalescent patients' positive SARS-CoV-2 PCR tests fell between March and December 2020, which was before the Alpha, Beta and Delta variants emerged in the United States. Each well held 1.5 million to 2.5 million PBMCs cultured with roughly 10 ug/ml peptide pools in IMDM containing approximately 4.8% human AB serum and 10 IU/ml IL-2. Half of the culture medium was replaced with fresh IL-2-containing medium on days 3 and 7. After 10 to 11 days of culture, CD4+ T cells were isolated by negative selection with the EasySep CD4+ T cell isolation kit. Ficoll-Paque Plus gradient centrifugation was used to isolate PBMCs from whole blood, and the isolated PBMCs were then either used fresh or cryopreserved at -140C. In general, triplicate wells were set up for every culture condition.

The chain joins TRBV20-1 to TRBJ2-7, and 8 bases in between align with TRBD2. The sequence was obtained from a human donor who had recovered from COVID-19. The sequencing sample was made of CD4+ T cells from blood, cultured in vitro. The sequenced DNA: TGCAGTGCTAGAGAAGGAACTAGCGGCTCCTACGAGCAGTACTTC. Protein translation: CSAREGTSGSYEQYF.